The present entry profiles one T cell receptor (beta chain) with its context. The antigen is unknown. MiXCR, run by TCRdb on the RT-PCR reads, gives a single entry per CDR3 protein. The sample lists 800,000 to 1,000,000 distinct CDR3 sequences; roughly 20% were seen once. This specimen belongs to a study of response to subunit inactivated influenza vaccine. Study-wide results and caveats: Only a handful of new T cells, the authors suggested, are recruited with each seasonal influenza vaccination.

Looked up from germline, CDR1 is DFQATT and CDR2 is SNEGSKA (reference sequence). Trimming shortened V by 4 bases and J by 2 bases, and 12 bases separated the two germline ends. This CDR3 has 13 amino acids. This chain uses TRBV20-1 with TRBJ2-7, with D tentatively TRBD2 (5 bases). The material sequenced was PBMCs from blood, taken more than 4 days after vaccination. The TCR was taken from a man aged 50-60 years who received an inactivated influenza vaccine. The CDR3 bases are TGCAGTGCTACAGTAGCCGGGACCTACGAGCAGTACTTC. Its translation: CSATVAGTYEQYF.